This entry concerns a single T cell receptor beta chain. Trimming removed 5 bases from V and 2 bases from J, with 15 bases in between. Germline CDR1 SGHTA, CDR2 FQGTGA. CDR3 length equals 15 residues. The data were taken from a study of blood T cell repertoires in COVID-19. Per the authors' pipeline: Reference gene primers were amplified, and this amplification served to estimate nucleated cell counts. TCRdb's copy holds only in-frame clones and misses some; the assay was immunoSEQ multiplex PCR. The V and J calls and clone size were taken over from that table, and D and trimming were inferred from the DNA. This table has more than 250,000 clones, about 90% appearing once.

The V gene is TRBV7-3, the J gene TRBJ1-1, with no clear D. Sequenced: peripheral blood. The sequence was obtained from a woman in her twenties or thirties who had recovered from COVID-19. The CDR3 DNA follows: TGTGCCAGCAGCCCCACAAGTGGCTTCAACACTGAAGCTTTCTTT. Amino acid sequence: CASSPTSGFNTEAFF.